The 2 T cell receptor beta chains below come from one sample, sequenced in a study of cytomegalovirus exposure and HLA in healthy donors. The PCR made use of 60 Vbeta and 13 Jbeta primers. Generated by immunoSEQ multiplex PCR, the TCRdb table keeps only in-frame clones and is missing some. The table lists tens of thousands of clones, roughly 80% of them singletons. The source material was PBMCs. The receptors originated from a woman aged 25 to 39 in good health and CMV-seronegative.

The chain is built from TRBV30 and TRBJ2-5; 10 positions match TRBD2. Trimming removed 2 bases from V and 3 bases from J; junction bases left unmatched: 6. CDR1 and CDR2 (germline): GTSNPN, SVGIG (reference sequence). The CDR3 contains 15 residues. The CDR3 nucleotides read TGTGCCTGGAGTAAGCGGGGGGGAAGGGAAGAGACCCAGTACTTC. Translated: CAWSKRGGREETQYF.

The CDR3 DNA reads as TGTGCCAGCAGCTTACAGCGGATTTCACATGGCTACACCTTC. It specifies CASSLQRISHGYTF. The genes are TRBV7-8 and TRBJ1-2, with D uncertain. The CDR3 contains 14 residues. The germline gives CDR1 SGHVS, CDR2 FQNEAQ. The ends were cut back, 2 bases at V and 6 bases at J, with 13 bases in the middle.